The 21 T cell receptor beta chains reported below all come from one sample, sequenced in a study of beta chain features in type 1 diabetes. Sequencing targeted expressed TCRB transcripts, as all isolated RNA had been reverse transcribed. Clones were read by immunoSEQ multiplex PCR, and TCRdb kept only the in-frame ones, dropping some. The sample yields a few hundred thousand clones, approximately 11% seen once. The source material was central memory CD4+ T cells from blood. These receptors were collected from a man aged 18 to 30 in good health.

V and J are TRBV5-4 and TRBJ2-4; 8 nucleotides align to TRBD2. V was clipped by 4 bases and J by 6 bases; unmatched bases: 9. CDR1 and CDR2 (germline): SGHNT, YYREEE (reference sequence). The CDR3 sequence is 15 residues long. CDR3 sequence: CASSGGAGAGNIQYF. DNA of the CDR3: TGTGCCAGCAGCGGGGGAGCGGGAGCCGGAAACATTCAGTACTTC.

The rearrangement uses TRBV7-2 and TRBJ2-7; 9 positions agree with TRBD1. Germline CDR1 reads SGHTA; CDR2 reads FQGNSA. The CDR3 loop spans 14 amino acids. J was trimmed by 7 bases and V by 4 bases; bases with no gene match: 8. Here the CDR3 reads CASSSLTGGSEQYF. CDR3 sequence (DNA): TGTGCCAGCAGCTCCCTGACAGGGGGTTCAGAGCAGTACTTC.

This clone was detected a few times. V usage is TRBV10-3 and J usage is TRBJ2-5; TRBD2 aligns across 14 bases. The germline gives CDR1 ENHRY, CDR2 SYGVKD. J was trimmed by 5 bases and V by 6 bases; bases with no gene match: 5. The CDR3 sequence is 15 residues long. CDR3 amino acids: CAISGTSGSHETQYF. CDR3 coding DNA: TGTGCCATCAGCGGGACTAGCGGGAGTCACGAGACCCAGTACTTC.

The rearrangement links TRBV7-9 to TRBJ2-7, with 8 bases that match TRBD2. V lost 8 bases and J lost 2; bases outside the gene matches: 5. Germline V gives CDR1 SEHNR, CDR2 FQNEAQ (reference sequence). This CDR3 spans 13 amino acids. CDR3 in DNA: TGTGCCAGCGAGAGCGGGAGCGCCTACGAGCAGTACTTC. The encoded protein is CASESGSAYEQYF.

This clone was counted only a few times. The likely explanation is a read error, given a far larger clone one base away. This chain connects TRBV30 to TRBJ2-2; D tentatively fits TRBD1 or TRBD2 (5 bases each). Germline V gene lookup returns CDR1 GTSNPN and CDR2 SVGIG (reference sequence). V was shortened by 8 bases and J by 2 bases, with 18 bases between the two germline ends. The CDR3 extends over 15 amino acids. The CDR3, as DNA: TGTGCCGGGACGCCCTGGAGCAGCAACACCGGGGAGCTGTTTTTT. It codes for CAGTPWSSNTGELFF.

J is TRBJ2-1 and V is TRBV7-6; D not resolved. Germline values: CDR1 SGHVS, CDR2 FNYEAQ. The CDR3 runs 11 residues. V was cut by 1 base and J by 10 bases, with 5 bases left in between. The CDR3 here is CASSLGAEQFF. The CDR3 region has the DNA TGTGCCAGCAGCTTAGGGGCCGAGCAGTTCTTC.

This chain joins TRBV4-1 and TRBJ2-7; D perhaps matches TRBD1 (5 bases). The CDR3 has 15 residues. The germline V gene has CDR1 MGHRA and CDR2 YSYEKL. V lost 0 bases and J lost 1, with 10 bases in between. CDR3: CASSQEVKGSYEQYF. The CDR3 coding sequence is TGCGCCAGCAGCCAAGAAGTGAAGGGGTCCTACGAGCAGTACTTC.

This clone was picked up a small number of times. V is TRBV9 and J is TRBJ2-1; D uncertain. The CDR3 extends over 14 amino acids. Per germline, CDR1 SGDLS and CDR2 YYNGEE. V was cut by 4 bases and J by 5 bases, with 13 bases left in between. This CDR3 reads CASSPHPSDNEQFF. The CDR3, as DNA: TGTGCCAGCAGCCCACACCCCAGCGACAATGAGCAGTTCTTC. Together with reference TRBV9 and TRBJ2-1, the CDR3 gives the full variable domain: DSGVTQTPKHLITATGQRVTLRCSPRSGDLSVYWYQQSLDQGLQFLIQYYNGEERAKGNILERFSAQQFPDLHSELNLSSLELGDSALYFCASSPHPSDNEQFFGPGTRLTVL.

This clone was picked up many times. V gene TRBV14 combines with J gene TRBJ2-4, with a possible D match to TRBD2 (5 bases). CDR3 length: 14 amino acids. Deletions cut 1 base from V and 6 bases from J, with 10 bases between. From germline, CDR1 is SGHDN and CDR2 FVKESK. The CDR3 reads CASSQAGVANIQYF. CDR3 bases: TGTGCCAGCAGCCAAGCCGGGGTCGCAAACATTCAGTACTTC.

This clone was counted a few times. The chain is built from TRBV4-2 and TRBJ2-7, with 9 bases lining up with TRBD1. Germline CDR1 reads LGHNA; CDR2 reads YNFKEQ. V lost 3 bases, J lost 4 bases, and 1 base stayed unmatched. The CDR3 extends over 13 amino acids. This chain's CDR3 is CASSQTGGYEQYF. The DNA of the CDR3 is TGTGCCAGCAGCCAGACAGGGGGATACGAGCAGTACTTC.

This clone was seen a handful of times. The chain recombines TRBV30 with TRBJ2-7; D tentatively reads TRBD1 or TRBD2 (6 bases each). Germline V gene lookup returns CDR1 GTSNPN and CDR2 SVGIG (reference sequence). CDR3 length: 13 amino acids. V was trimmed by 3 bases and J by 6 bases, leaving 15 bases between them. CDR3 loop: CAWSPGGGTEQYF. The CDR3 nucleotides are TGTGCCTGGAGCCCCGGAGGGGGGACCGAGCAGTACTTC.

V gene TRBV28 combines with J gene TRBJ2-4; 10 bases are a match to TRBD1. J gave up 8 bases and V 6 bases, and 13 bases lay outside the gene matches. This CDR3 has 16 residues. The germline V gene encodes CDR1 MDHEN and CDR2 SYDVKM. The CDR3, as DNA: TGTGCCAGCAGCAACCTCGTGGGACAGGGGAGGGACATTCAGTACTTC. Protein product: CASSNLVGQGRDIQYF.

The chain links TRBV28 to TRBJ2-4, with D perhaps assigned TRBD1 or TRBD2 (5 bases each). This CDR3 has 15 amino acids. CDR1 and CDR2 from the germline V gene are MDHEN and SYDVKM. Trimming left V 6 bases short and J 0 bases short, with 12 bases between. In DNA, the CDR3 is TGTGCCAGCAGCCCCCCCGGGACAGCCAAAAACATTCAGTACTTC. Translated: CASSPPGTAKNIQYF.

This clone was seen repeatedly, ten times or more. The chain recombines TRBV30 with TRBJ1-2; 7 bases are shared with TRBD1. V trimming: 4 bases; J trimming: 4 bases; junction bases outside the gene matches: 9. The CDR3 runs to 14 residues. Germline V lookup: CDR1 GTSNPN, CDR2 SVGIG (reference sequence). CDR3 residues: CAWTRQGGSYGYTF. The CDR3 coding sequence is TGTGCCTGGACCCGACAGGGCGGGAGCTATGGCTACACCTTC.

The J gene is TRBJ2-1, the V gene TRBV27; 10 bases fit TRBD2. V dropped 5 bases and J dropped 7; count of bases not matched to a gene: 2. The CDR3 length is 13 residues. The germline V gene has CDR1 MNHEY and CDR2 SMNVEV (reference sequence). The CDR3 loop is CASSTSGTNEQFF. DNA of the CDR3: TGTGCCAGCAGTACTAGCGGGACGAATGAGCAGTTCTTC.

For this clone: The same CDR3 also results from other DNA sequences found in this sample. The gene calls are TRBV7-2 and TRBJ2-1; 10 bases are a match to TRBD2. From germline, CDR1 is SGHTA and CDR2 FQGNSA. CDR3 length equals 15 residues. The junction had 0 bases not matched to a gene; V was cut back by 0 bases and J by 4 bases. CDR3 sequence: CASSLALAGYNEQFF. The CDR3 DNA reads TGTGCCAGCAGCTTAGCACTAGCGGGGTACAATGAGCAGTTCTTC.

A few counts support this clone. V and J are TRBV5-1 and TRBJ2-3; tentative D call: TRBD1 (6 bases). The V gene's germline CDR1 is SGHRS and CDR2 YFSETQ. The CDR3 length is 15 residues. V lost 4 bases and J lost 2, with 14 bases in between. CDR3 sequence (DNA): TGCGCCAGCAGCATGCGGACAGCCGACACAGATACGCAGTATTTT. This encodes CASSMRTADTDTQYF.

This clone was recorded a few times. The gene calls are TRBV6-5 and TRBJ2-2, with 7 bases that match TRBD1. The CDR3 has 16 residues. Unmatched junction bases numbered 2, after V lost 1 base and J lost 0 bases. Per germline, CDR1 MNHEY and CDR2 SVGAGI. The CDR3 DNA follows: TGTGCCAGCAGTTACTGGGACAGTGCGAACACCGGGGAGCTGTTTTTT. Translating it yields CASSYWDSANTGELFF.

This clone was seen more than once but under ten times. V gene TRBV30 combines with J gene TRBJ1-1; the match to TRBD1 covers 7 bases. Per the germline V gene, CDR1 is GTSNPN and CDR2 is SVGIG (reference sequence). The ends lost 5 bases at V and 5 bases at J; junction bases unmatched: 8. The CDR3 consists of 13 residues. CDR3: CAWETGFGTEAFF. The CDR3 region has the DNA TGTGCCTGGGAGACAGGGTTCGGGACTGAAGCTTTCTTT.

There are a few counts of this clone. The chain employs TRBV7-8 and TRBJ1-5; no firm D call. The CDR3 sequence is 15 residues long. CDR1 SGHVS and CDR2 FQNEAQ come from the germline V gene. Trimming shortened V by 1 base and J by 5 bases, and 12 bases separated the two germline ends. As DNA, the CDR3 is TGTGCCAGCAGCTTAGAGGCAGATTTGTATCAGCCCCAGCATTTT. This translates into CASSLEADLYQPQHF.

This clone was detected a few times. V usage is TRBV5-4 and J usage is TRBJ1-2; 10 bases fit TRBD1. This CDR3 spans 16 amino acids. The V gene's germline CDR1 is SGHNT and CDR2 YYREEE (reference sequence). V lost 0 bases, J lost 4 bases, and 6 bases stayed unmatched. CDR3: CASSLAGTGDGYGYTF. The CDR3 region has the DNA TGTGCCAGCAGCTTGGCCGGGACAGGGGATGGCTATGGCTACACCTTC.